Reported below is one T cell receptor beta chain. From germline, CDR1 is SGHNT and CDR2 YYREEE (reference sequence). The CDR3 is 15 residues long. The V segment lost 2 bases and the J segment 6 bases; nucleotides outside the gene matches: 8. Authors' processing steps: It was from reference gene primer amplification that nucleated cell counts were estimated. The table came from immunoSEQ multiplex PCR; TCRdb's copy has only in-frame clones and leaves some out. For V, J and clone size, that table is used; D and trimming come from the DNA. The table has under 80,000 clones, approximately 86% seen once. The source of the sample is a study of blood T cell repertoires in COVID-19. As for the study in general: The United States, Italy and Spain supplied acute and convalescent COVID-19 samples. From T cells, B-cell-depleted T cells, or PBMCs came the material, which was cDNA or gDNA.

The sequence was obtained from a man between 70 and 80 years old with acute or convalescent COVID-19. The specimen sequenced was peripheral blood. V gene TRBV5-4 combines with J gene TRBJ2-3; 8 bases are shared with TRBD1. The CDR3 loop is CASSFPGTGTDTQYF. CDR3 nucleotide sequence: TGTGCCAGCAGCTTCCCCGGGACAGGAACGGATACGCAGTATTTT.